This note documents a single T cell receptor beta chain sequence. With 4 bases removed from V and 4 bases from J, the gap between germline ends came to 14 bases. Germline assignment: CDR1 SGHNT and CDR2 YYREEE (reference sequence). The CDR3 is 14 amino acids. Authors of the study amplified TCR beta CDR3 regions from RNA transcripts. Using the HTBI primer set, a first-round RT-PCR was run on the TCR CDR3. In TCRdb, the multiplex PCR reads were re-called with MiXCR into one record per CDR3 protein. Found here are a few hundred thousand distinct CDR3 sequences, more than 12% of them singletons; the top ten hold roughly a fifth. This sample was taken from a study of T cells in Graves' hyperthyroidism and ophthalmopathy.

The sample consisted of blood. This receptor was identified in a woman between 25 and 40 years old with Graves' ophthalmopathy. The chain combines TRBV5-4 with TRBJ1-1; D is unclear. CDR3 sequence (DNA): TGTGCCAGCAGCCCCCTGGGAGGATCCACTGAAGCTTTCTTT. It is translated as CASSPLGGSTEAFF.